The clone carrying this T cell receptor beta chain was recorded a few times. This sample stems from a study of control samples from healthy donors and cancer patients. TCRdb's copy holds only in-frame clones and misses some; the assay was immunoSEQ multiplex PCR. Of 95,000 to 150,000 clones detected, about nine tenths appear once; the ten largest clones hold roughly 3.3%. Germline CDR1 MGHRA, CDR2 YSYEKL. The trim removed 0 bases at V and 4 bases at J, leaving 6 bases unmatched. CDR3 length equals 16 residues. The J gene is TRBJ1-5, the V gene TRBV4-1, with 7 bases identical to TRBD1. This sequence originates from a man between 35 and 55 years old in good health. What was sequenced was blood. This CDR3 reads CASSQDPTGRNQPQHF. In nucleotides, the CDR3 is TGCGCCAGCAGCCAAGACCCGACAGGGCGTAATCAGCCCCAGCATTTT.